The 15 T cell receptor beta chains listed next were all sequenced from one sample in a study of blood T cell repertoires in COVID-19. Profiling relied on immunoSEQ multiplex PCR, and the TCRdb table lists in-frame clones only, not all of them. Of roughly 190,000 clones in the sample, about 81% are singletons; the top ten hold approximately 3%. Sequenced: PBMCs or T cells enriched from blood (not recorded which). Receptor source: a woman under 40 who had recovered from COVID-19.

V gene TRBV9 combines with J gene TRBJ1-2, with D possibly matching TRBD1 (6 bases). CDR1 is SGDLS, CDR2 YYNGEE, per germline. There are 14 residues in the CDR3. V was pared by 4 bases and J by 3 bases, with 13 bases between. The DNA of the CDR3 is TGTGCCAGCAGCCTAACTCCAGGGGACTATGGCTACACCTTC. It encodes CASSLTPGDYGYTF.

The genes are TRBV3-1 (or the pseudogene TRBV3-2) and TRBJ2-7, with a possible D match to TRBD2 (6 bases). V lost 0 bases and J 4 bases, leaving 7 bases between the germline ends. CDR3 length: 13 amino acids. Germline V lookup: CDR1 LGHDT, CDR2 YNNKEL (reference sequence). In nucleotides, the CDR3 is TGTGCCAGCAGCCAAGATCTAGCGTACGAGCAGTACTTC. Amino acid sequence: CASSQDLAYEQYF.

This clone was observed a handful of times. The chain combines TRBV2 with TRBJ1-2; D gene ambiguous. The CDR3 runs to 16 residues. Per germline, CDR1 SNHLY and CDR2 FYNNEI. Trimming took off 5 bases at V and 4 bases at J, with 20 bases between the two ends. The CDR3 DNA is TGTGCCAGCAGTCCCGCGGATCGAAGCGGTGTCTATGGCTACACCTTC. Its protein is CASSPADRSGVYGYTF.

V is TRBV5-1 and J is TRBJ2-1; TRBD2 agrees at 11 bases. After removal of 4 bases from V and 2 bases from J, the junction contained 5 bases not matched to a gene. Germline V lookup: CDR1 SGHRS, CDR2 YFSETQ. This CDR3 spans 16 amino acids. The CDR3 reads CASSAFSGGAYNEQFF. The CDR3, as DNA: TGCGCCAGCAGCGCCTTTAGCGGGGGGGCCTACAATGAGCAGTTCTTC.

About this clone itself: This may be a read error, as it is one base from a much larger clone. The chain has TRBV5-1 and TRBJ1-3; the match to TRBD1 covers 10 bases. V lost 4 bases, J lost 3 bases, and 4 bases stayed unmatched. This CDR3 is built from 15 residues. Germline V gives CDR1 SGHRS, CDR2 YFSETQ. The CDR3 loop reads CASSLDRGLGNTIYF. CDR3 sequence (DNA): TGCGCCAGCAGCCTTGACAGGGGGCTTGGAAACACCATATATTTT.

This clone was found a few times. The V gene is TRBV5-6, the J gene TRBJ1-4, with D tentatively TRBD1 (6 bases). From germline, CDR1 is SGHDT and CDR2 YYEEEE. The V end lost 4 bases, the J end lost 8 bases, and 15 bases lay between the germline ends. This CDR3 spans 14 amino acids. The CDR3 DNA reads TGTGCCAGCAGCCCTGGGACACGCACCGAAAAACTGTTTTTT. This sequence encodes CASSPGTRTEKLFF.

This sequence joins TRBV21-1 and TRBJ2-1; the tabulated D call, TRBD2, remains unverified against the DNA. TRBV21-1 is noted as a pseudogene. This CDR3 is 14 amino acids long. CDR3 protein: CASQLAADYNEQFF. DNA of the CDR3: TGTGCCAGTCAACTAGCGGCGGACTACAATGAGCAGTTCTTC.

The chain couples TRBV3-1 (or the pseudogene TRBV3-2) to TRBJ2-7; 8 nucleotides agree with TRBD1. Germline CDR1 LGHDT, CDR2 YNNKEL (reference sequence). The CDR3 spans 15 residues. V was pared by 0 bases and J by 5 bases, with 6 bases of the junction left unmatched. The CDR3 DNA reads as TGTGCCAGCAGCCAAGATCACAGGGGGACCCACGAGCAGTACTTC. Protein: CASSQDHRGTHEQYF.

The gene calls are TRBV28 and TRBJ1-1; D unclear. With 6 bases removed from V and 0 bases from J, the gap between germline ends came to 11 bases. CDR3 length equals 14 residues. The germline CDR1 and CDR2 sequences are MDHEN and SYDVKM. CDR3 protein: CASRWRKMNTEAFF. CDR3 bases: TGTGCCAGCAGATGGAGAAAGATGAACACTGAAGCTTTCTTT.

The J gene is TRBJ1-5, the V gene TRBV5-6; 7 positions match TRBD1. CDR3 length: 14 amino acids. V dropped 4 bases and J dropped 5; count of bases not matched to a gene: 6. Germline-derived CDR1 and CDR2 are SGHDT and YYEEEE. The CDR3 DNA reads as TGTGCCAGCAGCGAGCAGGGGGTACATCAGCCCCAGCATTTT. The encoded protein is CASSEQGVHQPQHF.

The chain recombines TRBV5-1 with TRBJ2-1; 7 bases align to TRBD2. In germline, CDR1 is SGHRS, CDR2 YFSETQ. Trimming at V came to 3 bases and at J to 7 bases, leaving 16 bases not matched to a gene. CDR3 size: 17 residues. For the CDR3, the DNA is TGCGCCAGCAGCTGGACCTCTGGGGGGAGGGCCGGAAATGAGCAGTTCTTC. Encoded protein: CASSWTSGGRAGNEQFF.

The J gene is TRBJ1-1, the V gene TRBV4-2; TRBD1 aligns across 7 bases. There are 17 residues in the CDR3. Per the germline V gene, CDR1 is LGHNA and CDR2 is YNFKEQ. V dropped 3 bases and J dropped 3; count of bases not matched to a gene: 13. The chain's CDR3 is CASSHGTVLRYDTEAFF. CDR3 bases: TGTGCCAGCAGCCACGGGACAGTACTACGATATGACACTGAAGCTTTCTTT.

V and J are TRBV9 and TRBJ2-7, with TRBD2 identical over 11 bases. The trim removed 4 bases at V and 0 bases at J, leaving 3 bases unmatched. Germline V CDR1 and CDR2: SGDLS, YYNGEE. The CDR3 runs 15 residues. This CDR3 reads CASSNGLAGSYEQYF. In DNA, the CDR3 is TGTGCCAGCAGCAACGGACTAGCGGGCTCCTACGAGCAGTACTTC. The full variable domain, in which reference TRBV9 and TRBJ2-7 provide the parts outside the CDR3, is DSGVTQTPKHLITATGQRVTLRCSPRSGDLSVYWYQQSLDQGLQFLIQYYNGEERAKGNILERFSAQQFPDLHSELNLSSLELGDSALYFCASSNGLAGSYEQYFGPGTRLTVT.

V and J are TRBV4-2 and TRBJ1-5; no firm D call. This CDR3 contains 13 residues. Trimming left V 0 bases short and J 7 bases short, with 7 bases between. Germline V gives CDR1 LGHNA, CDR2 YNFKEQ. CDR3: CASSQESEQPQHF. The CDR3 DNA follows: TGTGCCAGCAGCCAAGAATCGGAGCAGCCCCAGCATTTT.

The chain links TRBV19 to TRBJ2-2; D might be TRBD2 (5 bases). The CDR3 runs to 14 residues. The germline gives CDR1 LNHDA, CDR2 SQIVND (reference sequence). V shed 10 bases and J shed 6 bases, with 18 bases lying between them. The CDR3 loop reads CATCPWVGAGELFF. For the CDR3, the DNA is TGTGCCACGTGTCCCTGGGTGGGAGCCGGGGAGCTGTTTTTT.